These T cell receptor beta chains were read from a single sample in a study of shared clonotypes between healthy human individuals. Sequencing was performed with immunoSEQ multiplex PCR; in TCRdb, only in-frame clones are kept and a portion is missing. The sample includes about 510,000 clones, 79% of them seen just once. The sample consisted of PBMCs. These receptors were collected from a woman aged 40 to 50 in good health. Some clones in this sample may be carry-over from other donors' samples. The CDR3 runs from the conserved cysteine through the conserved F or W. The order of the fields is clone size, D gene, J gene, V gene, CDR3 protein, CDR3 DNA. The D gene is left open where the match is weak. Clone size is stated in some rows and not others, as once, few, many or a class when expanded.

abundance: NA
d_gene: TRBD1
j_gene: TRBJ2-6
v_gene: TRBV5-1
CDR3aa: CASSLGQSSGANVLTF
CDR3nt: TGCGCCAGCAGCCTGGGACAGAGCTCTGGGGCCAACGTCCTGACTTTC

abundance: NA
d_gene: TRBD2
j_gene: TRBJ2-1
v_gene: TRBV27
CDR3aa: CASSLRREGRDEQFF
CDR3nt: TGTGCCAGCAGTTTGAGGAGGGAGGGCCGGGATGAGCAGTTCTTC

abundance: NA
d_gene: TRBD2
j_gene: TRBJ2-1
v_gene: TRBV7-3
CDR3aa: CASPIMRTSGRAYNEQFF
CDR3nt: TGTGCCAGCCCAATCATGCGTACTAGCGGGAGGGCCTACAATGAGCAGTTCTTC

abundance: few
d_gene: NA
j_gene: TRBJ1-6
v_gene: TRBV7-2
CDR3aa: CASSLAQNSPLHF
CDR3nt: TGTGCCAGCAGCTTAGCGCAGAATTCACCCCTCCACTTT

abundance: NA
d_gene: NA
j_gene: TRBJ1-3
v_gene: TRBV4-1
CDR3aa: CASSRAGNTIYF
CDR3nt: TGCGCCAGCAGCCGAGCGGGAAACACCATATATTTT

abundance: NA
d_gene: NA
j_gene: TRBJ2-6
v_gene: TRBV5-1
CDR3aa: CASSLGGASGANVLTF
CDR3nt: TGCGCCAGCAGCTTGGGGGGCGCGTCTGGGGCCAACGTCCTGACTTTC

abundance: NA
d_gene: NA
j_gene: TRBJ1-2
v_gene: TRBV19
CDR3aa: CASSIGDSRYGYTF
CDR3nt: TGTGCCAGTAGTATCGGAGACAGCCGCTATGGCTACACCTTC

abundance: many
d_gene: NA
j_gene: TRBJ1-6
v_gene: TRBV18
CDR3aa: CASSPGNSPLHF
CDR3nt: TGTGCCAGCTCACCAGGGAATTCACCCCTCCACTTT

abundance: NA
d_gene: TRBD1
j_gene: TRBJ1-2
v_gene: TRBV18
CDR3aa: CASSPNTPGTGGGYTF
CDR3nt: TGTGCCAGCTCACCCAACACCCCCGGGACAGGGGGTGGCTACACCTTC

abundance: once
d_gene: NA
j_gene: TRBJ1-1
v_gene: TRBV15
CDR3aa: CATSRDRRGSTEAFF
CDR3nt: TGTGCCACCAGCAGAGATAGGAGGGGGAGCACTGAAGCTTTCTTT

abundance: NA
d_gene: NA
j_gene: TRBJ1-1
v_gene: TRBV7-9
CDR3aa: CASSRETGAEAFF
CDR3nt: TGTGCCAGCAGCCGCGAGACGGGGGCTGAAGCTTTCTTT

abundance: NA
d_gene: NA
j_gene: TRBJ1-5
v_gene: TRBV13
CDR3aa: CASSLGARDQPQHF
CDR3nt: TGTGCCAGCAGCTTAGGGGCACGAGATCAGCCCCAGCATTTT

abundance: few
d_gene: TRBD1
j_gene: TRBJ1-4
v_gene: TRBV28
CDR3aa: CASSRGQPREKLFF
CDR3nt: TGTGCCAGCAGCCGGGGACAGCCGCGGGAAAAACTGTTTTTT

abundance: once
d_gene: NA
j_gene: TRBJ2-7
v_gene: TRBV2
CDR3aa: CASRTGYYEQYF
CDR3nt: TGTGCCAGCAGGACCGGGTACTACGAGCAGTACTTC

abundance: NA
d_gene: TRBD1
j_gene: TRBJ2-3
v_gene: TRBV6-4
CDR3aa: CASALGQGTSDTQYF
CDR3nt: TGTGCCAGCGCCCTAGGACAGGGGACCTCAGATACGCAGTATTTT

abundance: NA
d_gene: TRBD1
j_gene: TRBJ1-1
v_gene: TRBV5-1
CDR3aa: CASSPDRVTEAFF
CDR3nt: TGCGCCAGCAGCCCCGACAGGGTTACTGAAGCTTTCTTT

abundance: few
d_gene: NA
j_gene: TRBJ1-5
v_gene: TRBV5-4
CDR3aa: CASSSDPNSSNQPQHF
CDR3nt: TGTGCCAGCAGCTCGGACCCCAACAGTTCCAATCAGCCCCAGCATTTT

abundance: few
d_gene: NA
j_gene: TRBJ2-7
v_gene: TRBV2
CDR3aa: CASSGRSGLAGEQYF
CDR3nt: TGTGCCAGCAGTGGAAGGTCAGGGCTAGCTGGCGAGCAGTACTTC

abundance: few
d_gene: TRBD1
j_gene: TRBJ2-7
v_gene: TRBV5-8
CDR3aa: CASSSPQGGNEQYF
CDR3nt: TGTGCCAGCAGCTCCCCACAGGGGGGCAACGAGCAGTACTTC

abundance: NA
d_gene: NA
j_gene: TRBJ1-6
v_gene: TRBV7-9
CDR3aa: CASSLGPNNSPLHF
CDR3nt: TGTGCCAGCAGCTTAGGGCCAAATAATTCACCCCTCCACTTT

abundance: NA
d_gene: NA
j_gene: TRBJ1-1
v_gene: TRBV7-6
CDR3aa: CASSLSGMNTEAFF
CDR3nt: TGTGCCAGCAGCTTAAGTGGGATGAACACTGAAGCTTTCTTT

abundance: NA
d_gene: NA
j_gene: TRBJ2-1
v_gene: TRBV28
CDR3aa: CASSPRQDYNEQFF
CDR3nt: TGTGCCAGCAGTCCCAGACAGGACTACAATGAGCAGTTCTTC

abundance: NA
d_gene: NA
j_gene: TRBJ2-5
v_gene: TRBV27
CDR3aa: CASRRQETQYF
CDR3nt: TGTGCCAGCAGGCGTCAAGAGACCCAGTACTTC

abundance: NA
d_gene: NA
j_gene: TRBJ2-1
v_gene: TRBV4-2
CDR3aa: CASSPGERFKEQFF
CDR3nt: TGTGCCAGCAGCCCGGGTGAGCGGTTCAAGGAGCAGTTCTTC

abundance: NA
d_gene: TRBD2
j_gene: TRBJ2-7
v_gene: TRBV4-1
CDR3aa: CASSQDPSGRPHEQYF
CDR3nt: TGCGCCAGCAGCCAAGATCCTAGCGGGAGACCCCACGAGCAGTACTTC

abundance: NA
d_gene: NA
j_gene: TRBJ1-1
v_gene: TRBV18
CDR3aa: CASSPQRHLNTEAFF
CDR3nt: TGTGCCAGCTCACCCCAGAGGCACTTGAACACTGAAGCTTTCTTT

abundance: NA
d_gene: NA
j_gene: TRBJ2-5
v_gene: TRBV6-6
CDR3aa: CASRFTGQETQYF
CDR3nt: TGTGCCAGCAGATTTACAGGGCAAGAGACCCAGTACTTC

abundance: NA
d_gene: TRBD1
j_gene: TRBJ1-1
v_gene: TRBV6-4
CDR3aa: CASRPGQGNTEAFF
CDR3nt: TGTGCCAGCAGACCGGGACAGGGGAACACTGAAGCTTTCTTT

abundance: NA
d_gene: TRBD1
j_gene: TRBJ1-3
v_gene: TRBV5-6
CDR3aa: CASSLATGGSSGNTIYF
CDR3nt: TGTGCCAGCAGCTTGGCCACAGGGGGCTCCTCTGGAAACACCATATATTTT

abundance: NA
d_gene: NA
j_gene: TRBJ2-7
v_gene: TRBV19
CDR3aa: CASNIGLLYEQYF
CDR3nt: TGTGCCAGTAATATCGGGCTCCTCTACGAGCAGTACTTC

abundance: many
d_gene: NA
j_gene: TRBJ2-7
v_gene: TRBV27
CDR3aa: CASSPTPGGSSYEQYF
CDR3nt: TGTGCCAGCAGCCCCACGCCAGGGGGGAGCTCCTACGAGCAGTACTTC

abundance: few
d_gene: NA
j_gene: TRBJ2-3
v_gene: TRBV28
CDR3aa: CASSFLTSMGWRTDTQYF
CDR3nt: TGTGCCAGCAGTTTTTTGACTTCTATGGGTTGGAGAACAGATACGCAGTATTTT

abundance: NA
d_gene: NA
j_gene: TRBJ2-6
v_gene: TRBV19
CDR3aa: CASTRDSLSGANVLTF
CDR3nt: TGTGCCAGTACCCGGGACTCCCTCTCTGGGGCCAACGTCCTGACTTTC

abundance: NA
d_gene: TRBD1
j_gene: TRBJ1-2
v_gene: TRBV28
CDR3aa: CASSQGQAYGYTF
CDR3nt: TGTGCCAGCAGCCAGGGACAGGCCTATGGCTACACCTTC

abundance: NA
d_gene: NA
j_gene: TRBJ2-1
v_gene: TRBV27
CDR3aa: CASSFYGVSAQIDNEQFF
CDR3nt: TGTGCCAGCAGTTTTTACGGCGTTAGCGCGCAAATAGACAATGAGCAGTTCTTC

abundance: few
d_gene: TRBD1
j_gene: TRBJ1-1
v_gene: TRBV5-5
CDR3aa: CASSMGQLNTEAFF
CDR3nt: TGTGCCAGCAGCATGGGACAGTTGAACACTGAAGCTTTCTTT

abundance: NA
d_gene: TRBD2
j_gene: TRBJ2-1
v_gene: TRBV7-2
CDR3aa: CASSFIAGVNNEQFF
CDR3nt: TGTGCCAGCAGCTTCATTGCGGGAGTCAACAATGAGCAGTTCTTC

abundance: NA
d_gene: TRBD1
j_gene: TRBJ2-5
v_gene: TRBV5-1
CDR3aa: CASSLKGARGETQYF
CDR3nt: TGCGCCAGCAGCTTAAAGGGGGCGAGAGGAGAGACCCAGTACTTC

abundance: few
d_gene: NA
j_gene: TRBJ2-3
v_gene: TRBV11-2
CDR3aa: CASSLGLRGQTQYF
CDR3nt: TGTGCCAGCAGCTTAGGCCTTAGGGGACAAACGCAGTATTTT

abundance: NA
d_gene: NA
j_gene: TRBJ1-2
v_gene: TRBV6-5
CDR3aa: CASSYIRAGVDGYTF
CDR3nt: TGTGCCAGCAGTTACATCCGGGCAGGGGTGGATGGCTACACCTTC

abundance: NA
d_gene: NA
j_gene: TRBJ1-2
v_gene: TRBV19
CDR3aa: CASSIEWGLRGTGYTF
CDR3nt: TGTGCCAGTAGTATAGAATGGGGACTTCGAGGGACTGGCTACACCTTC

abundance: NA
d_gene: TRBD2
j_gene: TRBJ2-1
v_gene: TRBV4-3
CDR3aa: CASSGLVRGNEQFF
CDR3nt: TGCGCCAGCAGCGGACTAGTTAGGGGCAATGAGCAGTTCTTC

abundance: NA
d_gene: NA
j_gene: TRBJ1-5
v_gene: TRBV30
CDR3aa: CAWSVRGGAIQPQHF
CDR3nt: TGTGCCTGGAGTGTAAGAGGGGGGGCAATTCAGCCCCAGCATTTT

abundance: NA
d_gene: NA
j_gene: TRBJ2-1
v_gene: TRBV7-3
CDR3aa: CASSFGDYNEQFF
CDR3nt: TGTGCCAGCAGCTTCGGGGACTACAATGAGCAGTTCTTC

abundance: NA
d_gene: TRBD2
j_gene: TRBJ2-5
v_gene: TRBV7-3
CDR3aa: CASSPHGTGGRETQYF
CDR3nt: TGTGCCAGCAGCCCCCACGGGACGGGAGGGCGGGAGACCCAGTACTTC